Below are 20 T cell receptor beta chains sequenced from a single sample in a study of blood T cells in healthy people across ages. It was with a sample-barcoded 5' primer and a J-beta primer mix that a second PCR of roughly 7 to 11 cycles was run. MiXCR was run by TCRdb on the 5' RACE reads, yielding one entry per CDR3 protein. The sample has hundreds of thousands of distinct CDR3 sequences, around 48% seen once. The specimen sequenced was blood. These receptors were taken from a woman between 55 and 75 years old in good health.

The rearrangement links TRBV25-1 to TRBJ1-1; no firm D call. Germline V gene lookup returns CDR1 MGHDK and CDR2 SYGVNS. CDR3 length equals 15 residues. V gave up 4 bases and J gave up 1 base, with 13 bases separating them. The CDR3 sequence: CASSGTPAGNTEAFF. CDR3 sequence (DNA): TGTGCCAGCAGTGGTACGCCCGCGGGGAACACTGAAGCTTTCTTT. Filled out from reference TRBV25-1 and TRBJ1-1, the complete variable domain reads EADIYQTPRYLVIGTGKKITLECSQTMGHDKMYWYQQDPGMELHLIHYSYGVNSTEKGDLSSESTVSRIRTEHFPLTLESARPSHTSQYLCASSGTPAGNTEAFFGQGTRLTVV.

The table lists this clonotype with a few counts. The chain couples TRBV15 to TRBJ2-7; TRBD1 matches 7 bases. The junction had 11 bases not matched to a gene; V was cut back by 5 bases and J by 4 bases. The CDR3 extends over 15 amino acids. In germline, CDR1 is LNHNV, CDR2 YYDKDF (reference sequence). CDR3: CATSETDREGYEQYF. The CDR3 DNA follows: TGTGCCACCAGCGAAACCGACAGGGAAGGGTACGAGCAGTACTTC.

This clonotype showed up just once. The V call is TRBV5-1, the J call TRBJ2-5, with a tentative D call TRBD1 (6 bases). With 7 bases removed from V and 4 bases from J, the gap between germline ends came to 17 bases. Germline-derived CDR1 and CDR2 are SGHRS and YFSETQ. The CDR3 length is 14 residues. The CDR3 sequence is CASGIGQLLETQYF. The CDR3 nucleotides read TGCGCCAGCGGTATTGGACAGCTCCTAGAGACCCAGTACTTC. Supplemented by reference TRBV5-1 and TRBJ2-5, the full variable domain reads KAGVTQTPRYLIKTRGQQVTLSCSPISGHRSVSWYQQTPGQGLQFLFEYFSETQRNKGNFPGRFSGRQFSNSRSEMNVSTLELGDSALYLCASGIGQLLETQYFGPGTRLLVL.

This clonotype was detected only a few times. The chain couples TRBV27 to TRBJ2-5; 8 bases line up with TRBD1. The DNA end is more similar to TRBJ2-7, so the J call may be wrong. From germline, CDR1 is MNHEY and CDR2 SMNVEV (reference sequence). This CDR3 is 15 amino acids long. The CDR3 nucleotides read TGTGCCAGCAGTTTATCGGCGCAGGGGGCGGGCGAGCAGTACTTC. Translation: CASSLSAQGAGEQYF.

CDR3 DNA: TGTGCCAGCAGCCCCAACAGGGGGAACAATGAGCAGTTCTTC. It yields the protein CASSPNRGNNEQFF. The rearrangement joins TRBV7-2 to TRBJ2-1; 8 bases are a match to TRBD1. Germline-derived CDR1 and CDR2 are SGHTA and FQGNSA. The CDR3 runs 14 residues. V lost 5 bases to trimming and J lost 5 bases; unmatched junction nucleotides: 5.

V gene TRBV4-2 combines with J gene TRBJ2-1; 7 bases line up with TRBD2. With 1 base clipped from V and 4 bases from J, the junction kept 10 bases outside the gene matches. The germline CDR1 and CDR2 sequences are LGHNA and YNFKEQ. This CDR3 is built from 17 residues. This chain's CDR3 is CASSQVTVGRWYNEQFF. In DNA, the CDR3 is TGTGCCAGCAGCCAAGTTACAGTCGGGAGGTGGTACAATGAGCAGTTCTTC.

In this sample, this clonotype turned up once. The rearrangement links TRBV3-1 to TRBJ2-1, with D tentatively TRBD2 (6 bases). The germline V gene encodes CDR1 LGHDT and CDR2 YNNKEL (reference sequence). Trimming removed 5 bases from V and 5 bases from J, with 13 bases in between. The CDR3 is 14 amino acids. Here the CDR3 DNA reads TGTGCCAGCAGCGCCCTCGGAGGGGACAATGAGCAGTTCTTC. Translated: CASSALGGDNEQFF.

This chain uses TRBV11-2 with TRBJ2-3; D is unclear. The germline V gene encodes CDR1 SGHAT and CDR2 FQNNGV. Trimming removed 6 bases from V and 0 bases from J, with 10 bases in between. The CDR3 consists of 14 residues. The CDR3 DNA reads TGTGCCAGCAGGCCTCCGTTTAGCACAGATACGCAGTATTTT. Translating it yields CASRPPFSTDTQYF.

The rearrangement uses TRBV12-3 or TRBV12-4 and TRBJ1-6, with TRBD1 identical over 8 bases. Trimming removed 3 bases from V and 10 bases from J; junction bases left unmatched: 8. The CDR3 runs to 15 residues. CDR3 residues: CASSFQGALGSPLHF. CDR3 in DNA: TGTGCCAGCAGTTTTCAGGGGGCACTAGGGTCACCCCTCCACTTT.

The rearrangement joins TRBV20-1 to TRBJ2-1; 10 bases match TRBD2. The junction had 10 bases not matched to a gene; V was cut back by 4 bases and J by 7 bases. From germline, CDR1 is DFQATT and CDR2 SNEGSKA (reference sequence). This CDR3 is built from 15 residues. The CDR3 region has the DNA TGCAGTGCTACACTCCCGGGACTAGCGCCTAATGAGCAGTTCTTC. This translates into CSATLPGLAPNEQFF.

In regard to this clonotype: A much larger clone differs by one base, so this may be a read error. The chain uses TRBV27 and TRBJ2-1, with D possibly being TRBD2 (6 bases). The DNA matches TRBJ2-7 better at its end, which makes the J call doubtful. Germline assignment: CDR1 MNHEY and CDR2 SMNVEV (reference sequence). CDR3 length: 15 residues. The CDR3 coding sequence is TGTGCCAGCAGGGCTAGCGCCAACTCCTACAATGAGCAGTACTTC. It codes for CASRASANSYNEQYF.

A few counts support this clonotype. The rearrangement uses TRBV7-2 and TRBJ2-1; maybe TRBD2 (6 bases). V was clipped by 5 bases and J by 6 bases, with 11 bases between them. In germline, CDR1 is SGHTA, CDR2 FQGNSA. CDR3 length: 13 residues. Here the CDR3 reads CASSRDSGNEQFF. The CDR3 nucleotides are TGTGCCAGCAGCAGGGACTCGGGCAATGAGCAGTTCTTC.

As concerns this clonotype: A read error may explain this, as a much larger clone is one base away. The chain couples TRBV20-1 to TRBJ2-3; D may be TRBD2 (5 bases). Trimming shortened V by 3 bases and J by 2 bases, and 6 bases separated the two germline ends. CDR1 is DFQATT and CDR2 is SNEGSKA in the germline V gene (reference sequence). The CDR3 is 12 amino acids. The CDR3 loop reads CSARTNTDTQYF. The CDR3 region has the DNA TGCAGTGCTAGGACTAACACAGATACGCAGTATTTT.

The rearrangement joins TRBV9 to TRBJ2-1, with no clear D. The CDR3 has 15 residues. Trimming left V 0 bases short and J 3 bases short, with 10 bases between. The germline V gene encodes CDR1 SGDLS and CDR2 YYNGEE. CDR3 region: CASSVGPPSYNEQFF. In nucleotides, the CDR3 is TGTGCCAGCAGCGTAGGCCCGCCGAGCTACAATGAGCAGTTCTTC.

This clonotype came up a few times. The DNA is omitted, as the CDR3 cannot be located on it reliably, and the CDR3 follows TCRdb's listing. The chain carries TRBV7-2 and TRBJ1-6; TRBD1, the D gene given by the table, was not confirmed from the DNA. Germline assignment: CDR1 SGHTA and CDR2 FQGNSA. With termini counted, the CDR3 has 16 amino acids. The CDR3 reads CASSLAFGRGAPDHHF.

Only a few counts were recorded for this clonotype. J is TRBJ1-5 and V is TRBV7-9; D perhaps matches TRBD1 (6 bases). V was pared by 7 bases and J by 7 bases, with 14 bases between. The CDR3 sequence is 13 residues long. Germline loops: CDR1 SEHNR, CDR2 FQNEAQ (reference sequence). CDR3 amino acids: CASTSTGSQPQHF. The CDR3 coding sequence is TGTGCCAGCACCTCAACAGGGAGCCAGCCCCAGCATTTT.

The V call is TRBV11-2, the J call TRBJ2-3; 10 bases match TRBD2. The V and J ends lost 6 bases and 4 bases, in that order; junction bases with no gene match: 4. The CDR3 is made up of 14 amino acids. The germline V gene has CDR1 SGHAT and CDR2 FQNNGV. Here the CDR3 DNA reads TGTGCCAGCAGAATCGGGACTAGCGCAGATACGCAGTATTTT. It encodes CASRIGTSADTQYF.

This clonotype was seen only a few times. The J gene is TRBJ2-7, the V gene TRBV6-2 or TRBV6-3; possible D gene TRBD2, 5 bases. CDR1 is MNHEY, CDR2 SVGEGT, per germline. This CDR3 spans 16 amino acids. The ends were cut back, 2 bases at V and 0 bases at J, with 14 bases in the middle. CDR3 region: CASSYEVRLSSYEQYF. For the CDR3, the DNA is TGTGCCAGCAGTTACGAGGTCCGACTAAGCTCCTACGAGCAGTACTTC.

The V gene is TRBV20-1, the J gene TRBJ1-1; 9 bases line up with TRBD1. Trimming removed 7 bases from V and 4 bases from J; junction bases left unmatched: 4. The length of the CDR3 is 12 residues. Germline CDR1 and CDR2: DFQATT and SNEGSKA (reference sequence). The CDR3 DNA follows: TGCAGTGTTACAGGGGGCAGCACTGAAGCTTTCTTT. It yields the protein CSVTGGSTEAFF.

This clonotype was observed many times. The chain joins TRBV5-1 to TRBJ2-7; 8 bases map to TRBD1. The CDR3 is 15 amino acids. The J segment lost 6 bases and the V segment lost 10 bases, leaving 18 bases of the junction unmatched. Germline V gene lookup returns CDR1 SGHRS and CDR2 YFSETQ. DNA for the CDR3: TGCGCCCGCGACCAGGGGCCAGGGGGCGTTTGCGAGCAGTACTTC. Its protein is CARDQGPGGVCEQYF.